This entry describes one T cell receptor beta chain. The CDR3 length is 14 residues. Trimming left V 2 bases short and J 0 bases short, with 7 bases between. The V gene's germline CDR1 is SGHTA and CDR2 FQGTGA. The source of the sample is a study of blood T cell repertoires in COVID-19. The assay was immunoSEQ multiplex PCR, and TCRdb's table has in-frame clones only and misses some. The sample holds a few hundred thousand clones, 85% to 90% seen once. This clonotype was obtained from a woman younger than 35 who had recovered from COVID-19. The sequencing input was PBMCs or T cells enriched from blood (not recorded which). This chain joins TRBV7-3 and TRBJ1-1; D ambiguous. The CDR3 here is CASSLSDMNTEAFF. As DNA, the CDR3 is TGTGCCAGCAGCTTATCAGACATGAACACTGAAGCTTTCTTT. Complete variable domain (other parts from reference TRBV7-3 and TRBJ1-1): GAGVSQTPSNKVTEKGKYVELRCDPISGHTALYWYRQSLGQGPEFLIYFQGTGAADDSGLPNDRFFAVRPEGSVSTLKIQRTERGDSAVYLCASSLSDMNTEAFFGQGTRLTVV.